One and the same sample provided the 2 T cell receptor beta chains below, sequenced in a study of Graves' ophthalmopathy and Graves' hyperthyroidism. The authors amplified TCR beta CDR3 regions, and they did so from RNA transcripts for repertoire sequencing. Second-round multiplex PCR followed a first-round RT-PCR using HTBI primers. TCRdb ran MiXCR on the multiplex PCR reads and lists one entry per CDR3 protein. The sample carries around 600,000 distinct CDR3 sequences, just over 40% recorded once. Sequenced input: peripheral blood. Source of these receptors: an adult man with Graves' ophthalmopathy.

This chain joins TRBV10-3 and TRBJ1-2; D gene ambiguous. Germline CDR1 ENHRY, CDR2 SYGVKD. Deletions cut 0 bases from V and 4 bases from J, with 15 bases between. The CDR3 has 16 amino acids. In nucleotides, the CDR3 is TGTGCCATCAGTGAGTCGATAACTGAGTCGCGCTATGGCTACACCTTC. Translating it yields CAISESITESRYGYTF.

This clonotype was counted ten times or more. This rearrangement joins TRBV7-2 to TRBJ1-2; D is possibly TRBD1 (5 bases). CDR3 length: 15 residues. The germline V gene encodes CDR1 SGHTA and CDR2 FQGNSA. Deletions cut 1 base from V and 4 bases from J, with 13 bases between. The chain's CDR3 is CASSLGGEGGYGYTF. The CDR3 DNA follows: TGTGCCAGCAGCTTAGGAGGGGAGGGAGGCTATGGCTACACCTTC.